A single sample is the source of the 19 T cell receptor beta chains below, sequenced in a study of OX40 agonist ivuxolimab in advanced cancers. The receptor library was made with the immunoSEQ multiplex PCR assay. TCRdb limited this immuneACCESS table to in-frame rearrangements with V and J called. A share of clones is missing; checked studies link under half to unresolved V genes, and the rest is unexplained. The sample contains some 15,000 clones, about four fifths of them found a single time. The ten largest clones capture 32% of the sample. The sample consisted of CD4+ or CD8+ T cells sorted from blood, taken in a trial of the OX40 agonist ivuxolimab. These TCRs come from an adult with an advanced solid tumor such as melanoma, head and neck, liver or kidney cancer.

As for this clone: One junction end does not reproduce the germline sequence, and a read error may be involved. The V and J genes are TRBV5-4 and TRBJ2-7; 10 bases match TRBD2. Germline CDR1 SGHNT, CDR2 YYREEE (reference sequence). This CDR3 region has 17 residues. As DNA, the CDR3 is TGTGCCAACAGCTTGGGTGCTAGCGGGAGAAGGGCATACGAGCAGTACTTC. As protein: CANSLGASGRRAYEQYF.

The V and J genes are TRBV7-3 and TRBJ1-2; 8 bases line up with TRBD1. V lost 4 bases to trimming and J lost 3 bases; unmatched junction nucleotides: 4. In germline, CDR1 is SGHTA, CDR2 FQGTGA. CDR3 length: 14 amino acids. CDR3 loop: CASSSTGGDYGYTF. The CDR3 DNA is TGTGCCAGCAGCTCTACAGGGGGTGACTATGGCTACACCTTC. Full variable domain (rest looked up from reference TRBV7-3 and TRBJ1-2): GAGVSQTPSNKVTEKGKYVELRCDPISGHTALYWYRQSLGQGPEFLIYFQGTGAADDSGLPNDRFFAVRPEGSVSTLKIQRTERGDSAVYLCASSSTGGDYGYTFGSGTRLTVV.

The gene calls are TRBV29-1 and TRBJ2-1, with TRBD2 matching 8 bases. J lost 0 bases, V lost 0 bases, and 10 bases had no gene match. This CDR3 spans 18 amino acids. Germline V gene sequence: CDR1 SQVTM, CDR2 ANQGSEA. The CDR3 spells CSVEDRETSAFSYNEQFF. The CDR3 bases are TGCAGCGTTGAAGATCGTGAGACTAGCGCATTCTCCTACAATGAGCAGTTCTTC.

There are a few counts of this clone. In DNA form, the CDR3 reads TGTGCCTGGAGTGTACGACAGGGAATCTACAATGAGCAGTTCTTC. Translation gives CAWSVRQGIYNEQFF. V usage is TRBV30 and J usage is TRBJ2-1; 7 positions match TRBD1. This CDR3 has 15 amino acids. In germline, CDR1 is GTSNPN, CDR2 SVGIG (reference sequence). V trimming: 0 bases; J trimming: 3 bases; junction bases outside the gene matches: 5.

This sequence joins TRBV7-9 and TRBJ2-7; D is uncertain. The germline V gene has CDR1 SEHNR and CDR2 FQNEAQ (reference sequence). V gave up 1 base and J gave up 7 bases, with 14 bases separating them. The CDR3 is 14 residues long. The CDR3 DNA follows: TGTGCCAGCAGCTTAGGAGCGTCCTCTGGGGAGCAGTACTTC. Translated: CASSLGASSGEQYF.

This clone came up a few times. The V and J genes are TRBV7-3 and TRBJ2-1; D unclear. There are 10 residues in the CDR3. Germline V gene sequence: CDR1 SGHTA, CDR2 FQGTGA. Between the trimmed V and J ends, which lost 8 bases and 10 bases, there was a span of 9 bases. In DNA, the CDR3 is TGTGCCAGCCTCTTCTTAGAGCAGTTCTTC. Translating gives CASLFLEQFF.

J is TRBJ2-1 and V is TRBV9; 12 bases line up with TRBD1. The CDR3 extends over 16 amino acids. V was pared by 0 bases and J by 5 bases, with 3 bases of the junction left unmatched. Germline V lookup: CDR1 SGDLS, CDR2 YYNGEE. The CDR3 coding sequence is TGTGCCAGCAGCGTAGTGGGACAGGGGGCCAACAATGAGCAGTTCTTC. Its translation: CASSVVGQGANNEQFF.

The rearrangement uses TRBV11-3 and TRBJ2-1; D gene ambiguous. Trimming stripped 1 base from V and 8 bases from J, with 9 bases between. Germline V CDR1 and CDR2: SGHNT, YENEEA. The CDR3 totals 13 residues. In nucleotides, the CDR3 is TGTGCCAGCAGCTTAGTGGCTAGTCATGAGCAGTTCTTC. Amino acid sequence: CASSLVASHEQFF. Variable domain in full (rest from reference TRBV11-3 and TRBJ2-1): EAGVVQSPRYKIIEKKQPVAFWCNPISGHNTLYWYLQNLGQGPELLIRYENEEAVDDSQLPKDRFSAERLKGVDSTLKIQPAELGDSAVYLCASSLVASHEQFFGPGTRLTVL.

The V gene is TRBV11-3, the J gene TRBJ1-2; D is possibly TRBD1 (5 bases). Trimming cost V 2 bases and J 5 bases, with 18 bases left between them. CDR3 size: 16 residues. Germline assignment: CDR1 SGHNT and CDR2 YENEEA. Here the CDR3 reads CASSLSAATASYGYTF. Here the CDR3 DNA reads TGTGCCAGCAGCTTAAGTGCTGCGACAGCGTCTTATGGCTACACCTTC.

This clone has just one count. The genes are TRBV10-2 and TRBJ2-7; 8 bases line up with TRBD1. Losses at the gene ends were 4 bases for V and 4 bases for J; bases not matched to a gene: 3. In germline, CDR1 is WSHSY, CDR2 SAAADI. The CDR3 runs 13 residues. The CDR3: CASSARQGYEQYF. The CDR3, as DNA: TGCGCCAGCAGTGCGAGACAGGGGTACGAGCAGTACTTC.

This chain joins TRBV7-9 and TRBJ2-1, with 7 bases that match TRBD2. Germline V gene lookup returns CDR1 SEHNR and CDR2 FQNEAQ (reference sequence). The trim removed 7 bases at V and 3 bases at J, leaving 9 bases unmatched. The CDR3 spans 15 residues. As DNA, the CDR3 is TGTGCCAGCACTAGAAGCGGGGAGGGCTACAATGAGCAGTTCTTC. Protein sequence: CASTRSGEGYNEQFF.

V and J are TRBV19 and TRBJ1-2; a weak D match, TRBD1 (6 bases). The germline V gene has CDR1 LNHDA and CDR2 SQIVND (reference sequence). The V end was cut by 4 bases, the J end by 6 bases, with 12 bases between. CDR3 length: 13 residues. Written as DNA, the CDR3 is TGTGCCAGTAGTAGTCAGGGGCGGGATGGCTACACCTTC. Residues: CASSSQGRDGYTF. Full variable domain (remainder filled in from reference TRBV19 and TRBJ1-2): DGGITQSPKYLFRKEGQNVTLSCEQNLNHDAMYWYRQDPGQGLRLIYYSQIVNDFQKGDIAEGYSVSREKKESFPLTVTSAQKNPTAFYLCASSSQGRDGYTFGSGTRLTVV.

This chain links TRBV6-6 with TRBJ1-2; possible D gene TRBD1, 5 bases. The germline CDR1 and CDR2 sequences are MNHNY and SVGAGI (reference sequence). CDR3 length equals 14 residues. Trimming shortened V by 0 bases and J by 6 bases, and 11 bases separated the two germline ends. CDR3 DNA: TGTGCCAGCAGTTACTCCCCCAGGGAGGATGGCTACACCTTC. Translating it yields CASSYSPREDGYTF.

The rearrangement joins TRBV7-3 to TRBJ2-7; 8 nucleotides align to TRBD1. Germline CDR1 is SGHTA and CDR2 is FQGTGA. The V segment lost 0 bases and the J segment 2 bases; nucleotides outside the gene matches: 6. This CDR3 is built from 16 residues. CDR3 sequence reads: CASSLTGRGRTYEQYF. The CDR3 DNA sequence: TGTGCCAGCAGCTTAACCGGCAGGGGGCGAACCTACGAGCAGTACTTC.

The J gene is TRBJ2-1, the V gene TRBV6-4; possibly TRBD1 or TRBD2 for D (8 bases each). Germline assignment: CDR1 MRHNA and CDR2 SNTAGT. V was shortened by 0 bases and J by 6 bases, with 15 bases between the two germline ends. The CDR3 length is 16 residues. CDR3 region: CASSDSWTGTSNEQFF. DNA of the CDR3: TGTGCCAGCAGTGACTCGTGGACAGGGACTAGCAATGAGCAGTTCTTC.

This clone is medium-sized by share. This chain links TRBV14 with TRBJ2-7; tentative D call: TRBD2 (5 bases). The CDR3 extends over 14 amino acids. Germline CDR1 SGHDN, CDR2 FVKESK. V shed 3 bases and J shed 0 bases, with 9 bases lying between them. This chain's CDR3 is CASSHSGVSYEQYF. The CDR3, as DNA: TGTGCCAGCAGCCACTCCGGGGTCTCCTACGAGCAGTACTTC.

V gene TRBV27 combines with J gene TRBJ1-3; D is ambiguous. The germline V and J ends were trimmed by 3 bases and 1 base, with 7 bases remaining between them. Germline V lookup: CDR1 MNHEY, CDR2 SMNVEV (reference sequence). This CDR3 is built from 14 residues. The CDR3 nucleotides are TGTGCCAGCAGTTTGAGAGGGTCTGGAAACACCATATATTTT. Protein: CASSLRGSGNTIYF.

CDR3 sequence reads: CASSLVGADPNTEAFF. CDR3 nucleotide sequence: TGTGCCAGCAGCCTCGTCGGGGCCGACCCGAACACTGAAGCTTTCTTT. The rearrangement uses TRBV7-9 and TRBJ1-1, with D perhaps TRBD1 (5 bases). Looked up from germline, CDR1 is SEHNR and CDR2 is FQNEAQ (reference sequence). The CDR3 length is 16 residues. V was pared by 5 bases and J by 1 base, with 17 bases between.

The J gene is TRBJ1-1, the V gene TRBV6-1, with 7 bases fitting TRBD1. CDR1 is MNHNS, CDR2 SASEGT, per germline. This CDR3 region has 14 residues. J was trimmed by 1 base and V by 6 bases; bases with no gene match: 5. The CDR3 loop is CASRSQGENTEAFF. The CDR3 DNA reads TGTGCCAGCAGGAGCCAGGGGGAGAACACTGAAGCTTTCTTT.